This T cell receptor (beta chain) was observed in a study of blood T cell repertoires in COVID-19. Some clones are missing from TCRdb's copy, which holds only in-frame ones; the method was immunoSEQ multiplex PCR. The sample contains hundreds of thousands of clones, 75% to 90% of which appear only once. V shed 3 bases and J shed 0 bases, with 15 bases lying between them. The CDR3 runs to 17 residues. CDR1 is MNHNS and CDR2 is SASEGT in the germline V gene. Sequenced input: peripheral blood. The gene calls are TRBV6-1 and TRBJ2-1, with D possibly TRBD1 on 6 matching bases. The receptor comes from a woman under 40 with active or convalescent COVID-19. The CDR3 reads CASSDTGHISSYNEQFF. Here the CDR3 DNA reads TGTGCCAGCAGTGATACAGGGCATATCAGCTCCTACAATGAGCAGTTCTTC.